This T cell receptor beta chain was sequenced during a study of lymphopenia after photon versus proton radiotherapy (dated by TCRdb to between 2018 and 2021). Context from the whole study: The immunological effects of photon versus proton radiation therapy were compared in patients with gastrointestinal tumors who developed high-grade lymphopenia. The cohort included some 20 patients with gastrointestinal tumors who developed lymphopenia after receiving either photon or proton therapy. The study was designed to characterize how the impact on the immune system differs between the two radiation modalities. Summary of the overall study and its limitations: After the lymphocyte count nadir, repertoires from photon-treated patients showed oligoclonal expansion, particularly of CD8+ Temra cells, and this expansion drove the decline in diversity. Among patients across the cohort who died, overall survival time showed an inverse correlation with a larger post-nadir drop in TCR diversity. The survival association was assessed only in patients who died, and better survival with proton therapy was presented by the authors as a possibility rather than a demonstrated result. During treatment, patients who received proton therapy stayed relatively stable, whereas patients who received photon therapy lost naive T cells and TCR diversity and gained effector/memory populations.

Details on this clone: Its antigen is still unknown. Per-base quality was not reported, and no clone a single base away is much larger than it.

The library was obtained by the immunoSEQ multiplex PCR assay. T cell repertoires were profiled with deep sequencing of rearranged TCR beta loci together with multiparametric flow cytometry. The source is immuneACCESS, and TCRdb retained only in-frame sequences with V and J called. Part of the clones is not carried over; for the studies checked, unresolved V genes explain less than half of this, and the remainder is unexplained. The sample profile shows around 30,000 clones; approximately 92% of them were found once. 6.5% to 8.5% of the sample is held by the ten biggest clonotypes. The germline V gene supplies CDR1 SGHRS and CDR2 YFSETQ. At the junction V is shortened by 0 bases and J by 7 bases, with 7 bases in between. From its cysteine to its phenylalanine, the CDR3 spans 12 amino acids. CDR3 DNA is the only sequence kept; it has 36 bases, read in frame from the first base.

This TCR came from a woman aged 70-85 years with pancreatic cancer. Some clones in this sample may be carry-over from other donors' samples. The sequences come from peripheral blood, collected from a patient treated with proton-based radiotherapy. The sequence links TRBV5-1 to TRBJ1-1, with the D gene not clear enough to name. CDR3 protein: CASSLAGGEAFF. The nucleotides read TGCGCCAGCAGCTTGGCGGGCGGTGAAGCTTTCTTT.